These 31 T cell receptor beta chains were all obtained from the same sample, sequenced in a study of cytomegalovirus exposure and HLA in healthy donors. The PCR employed 60 Vbeta primers together with 13 Jbeta primers. Method: immunoSEQ multiplex PCR; TCRdb's copy keeps in-frame clones and lacks some. The table records fewer than 250,000 clones, about 85% of them present only once. The sequenced material came from PBMCs. The receptors derive from a human donor in good health.

The V call is TRBV9, the J call TRBJ1-6, with TRBD1 identical over 8 bases. With 9 bases clipped from V and 5 bases from J, the junction kept 7 bases outside the gene matches. This CDR3 region has 14 residues. Germline CDR1 reads SGDLS; CDR2 reads YYNGEE. The CDR3 sequence: CANPRDRHNSPLHF. For the CDR3, the DNA is TGTGCCAACCCGAGGGACAGGCATAATTCACCCCTCCACTTT.

This chain connects TRBV27 to TRBJ1-5, with 7 bases aligning to TRBD1. Germline CDR1 and CDR2: MNHEY and SMNVEV (reference sequence). V trimming: 5 bases; J trimming: 0 bases; junction bases outside the gene matches: 7. The CDR3 runs 16 residues. The CDR3 DNA sequence: TGTGCCAGCAGTGGACAGGCCGGATATAGCAATCAGCCCCAGCATTTT. This codes for CASSGQAGYSNQPQHF.

The chain joins TRBV7-9 to TRBJ2-3, with TRBD1 matching 9 bases. The germline V gene has CDR1 SEHNR and CDR2 FQNEAQ (reference sequence). The CDR3 covers 14 residues. The trim removed 3 bases at V and 7 bases at J, leaving 5 bases unmatched. CDR3 amino acids: CASSLGTGLNTQYF. The CDR3 DNA sequence: TGTGCCAGCAGCTTGGGGACAGGGTTGAATACGCAGTATTTT.

This rearrangement joins TRBV9 to TRBJ2-3; D possibly corresponds to TRBD2 (5 bases). The V gene's germline CDR1 is SGDLS and CDR2 YYNGEE. There are 16 residues in the CDR3. V lost 0 bases and J lost 6, with 17 bases in between. The CDR3 region is CASSVEGRAPGDTQYF. For the CDR3, the DNA is TGTGCCAGCAGCGTAGAGGGTCGGGCCCCGGGGGATACGCAGTATTTT.

The chain recombines TRBV25-1 with TRBJ2-7; 7 nucleotides line up with TRBD2. The CDR3 runs 17 residues. CDR1 and CDR2 (germline): MGHDK, SYGVNS. Trimming removed 1 base from V and 7 bases from J; junction bases left unmatched: 16. CDR3 nucleotides: TGTGCCAGCAGTGAATCATTGTGGGCTAGCGGCCTGGGAGAGCAGTACTTC. This sequence encodes CASSESLWASGLGEQYF.

Only a few counts were recorded for this clone. The chain is built from TRBV5-1 and TRBJ1-2, with TRBD1 matching 9 bases. CDR3 length equals 14 residues. Germline CDR1 is SGHRS and CDR2 is YFSETQ. Unmatched junction bases numbered 7, after V lost 5 bases and J lost 5 bases. CDR3 coding DNA: TGCGCCAGCAGACCGTGGACAGGGGAATATGGCTACACCTTC. Translated, it gives CASRPWTGEYGYTF.

The chain recombines TRBV10-3 with TRBJ2-3; D unclear. Germline V gene sequence: CDR1 ENHRY, CDR2 SYGVKD. Trimming pared 6 bases from V and 3 bases from J, leaving 4 bases between. The CDR3 is 11 amino acids. Here the CDR3 DNA reads TGTGCCATCAGCCGGACAGATACGCAGTATTTT. Encoded protein: CAISRTDTQYF.

Comment on this clone: Other nucleotide sequences in the sample specify the same CDR3. V gene TRBV12-5 combines with J gene TRBJ1-5; TRBD1 aligns across 10 bases. Germline values: CDR1 LGHNT, CDR2 FRNRAP. This CDR3 is built from 16 residues. The V segment lost 4 bases and the J segment 1 base; nucleotides outside the gene matches: 4. This CDR3 is CASGSSTGGSNQPQHF. The CDR3 nucleotides read TGTGCTAGTGGTTCATCGACAGGGGGCAGCAATCAGCCCCAGCATTTT.

The chain has TRBV11-3 and TRBJ1-1; D gene uncertain. Per the germline V gene, CDR1 is SGHNT and CDR2 is YENEEA. V was clipped by 4 bases and J by 5 bases, with 11 bases between them. The CDR3 runs to 13 residues. The DNA of the CDR3 is TGTGCCAGCAGCTATAGCTGGGAGACTGAAGCTTTCTTT. As protein: CASSYSWETEAFF.

There are a few counts of this clone. The chain joins TRBV6-5 to TRBJ1-1, with 7 bases lining up with TRBD1. Germline V lookup: CDR1 MNHEY, CDR2 SVGAGI. Trimming removed 4 bases from V and 4 bases from J; junction bases left unmatched: 9. This CDR3 has 15 amino acids. CDR3 protein: CASSFFRAGGTEAFF. The CDR3 nucleotides read TGTGCCAGCAGTTTCTTTAGGGCAGGGGGCACTGAAGCTTTCTTT.

The J gene is TRBJ2-1, the V gene TRBV4-3; TRBD2 agrees at 7 bases. J lost 0 bases, V lost 0 bases, and 11 bases had no gene match. Germline CDR1 LGHNA, CDR2 YSLEER. The CDR3 loop spans 19 amino acids. The CDR3 region has the DNA TGCGCCAGCAGCCAAGACAGTATAATCGGCGGGAGCTCCTACAATGAGCAGTTCTTC. It yields the protein CASSQDSIIGGSSYNEQFF.

The genes are TRBV5-1 and TRBJ2-5, with TRBD2 identical over 8 bases. Trimming at V came to 4 bases and at J to 5 bases, leaving 13 bases not matched to a gene. This CDR3 comprises 16 residues. From germline, CDR1 is SGHRS and CDR2 YFSETQ. CDR3 sequence reads: CASSPLDGRAGETQYF. DNA of the CDR3: TGCGCCAGCAGCCCTTTAGACGGGAGGGCTGGGGAGACCCAGTACTTC.

This rearrangement joins TRBV19 to TRBJ2-7, with D perhaps TRBD2 (6 bases). V dropped 7 bases and J dropped 5 bases, with 18 bases sitting between them. The CDR3 contains 14 residues. Germline V gives CDR1 LNHDA, CDR2 SQIVND (reference sequence). The CDR3 here is CASKVAAGNDEQYF. The CDR3 DNA follows: TGTGCCAGTAAGGTAGCGGCAGGGAACGACGAGCAGTACTTC. The whole variable domain, remainder taken from reference TRBV19 and TRBJ2-7, is DGGITQSPKYLFRKEGQNVTLSCEQNLNHDAMYWYRQDPGQGLRLIYYSQIVNDFQKGDIAEGYSVSREKKESFPLTVTSAQKNPTAFYLCASKVAAGNDEQYFGPGTRLTVT.

The genes are TRBV9 and TRBJ2-7; 12 positions match TRBD2. The CDR3 contains 14 residues. The V and J ends lost 4 bases and 10 bases, in that order; junction bases with no gene match: 9. The germline V gene encodes CDR1 SGDLS and CDR2 YYNGEE. The CDR3 region is CASSPQLAGGPQYF. The CDR3 coding sequence is TGTGCCAGCAGCCCCCAACTAGCGGGAGGTCCTCAGTACTTC. The variable domain in full, with the rest retrieved from reference TRBV9 and TRBJ2-7, is DSGVTQTPKHLITATGQRVTLRCSPRSGDLSVYWYQQSLDQGLQFLIQYYNGEERAKGNILERFSAQQFPDLHSELNLSSLELGDSALYFCASSPQLAGGPQYFGPGTRLTVT.

This clone has just one count. V is TRBV7-6 and J is TRBJ2-7, with TRBD2 matching over 9 bases. The germline V gene encodes CDR1 SGHVS and CDR2 FNYEAQ. V shed 5 bases and J 3 bases; nucleotides not matched to a gene: 11. The CDR3 sequence is 16 residues long. Here the CDR3 DNA reads TGTGCCAGCAGCCGCGAGGGGCGGGAGGGTTACTACGAGCAGTACTTC. Translating it yields CASSREGREGYYEQYF. Using reference TRBV7-6 and TRBJ2-7 for the parts outside the CDR3, the full variable domain is GAGVSQSPRYKVTKRGQDVALRCDPISGHVSLYWYRQALGQGPEFLTYFNYEAQQDKSGLPNDRFSAERPEGSISTLTIQRTEQRDSAMYRCASSREGREGYYEQYFGPGTRLTVT.

The rearrangement joins TRBV7-3 to TRBJ2-1, with a possible D match to TRBD2 (6 bases). The CDR3 covers 16 residues. Germline V CDR1 and CDR2: SGHTA, FQGTGA. The V and J ends lost 5 bases and 6 bases respectively, with 20 bases between them. CDR3 loop: CASSKKGLRSVNEQFF. As DNA, the CDR3 is TGTGCCAGCAGCAAGAAGGGACTGCGTTCCGTCAATGAGCAGTTCTTC.

CDR3 region: CASSPPGTEKQFF. The CDR3, as DNA: TGTGCCAGCTCACCTCCCGGGACAGAGAAACAGTTCTTC. The chain combines TRBV18 with TRBJ2-1; 7 bases fit TRBD1. The germline V gene has CDR1 KGHSH and CDR2 LQKENI. The CDR3 contains 13 residues. The ends lost 3 bases at V and 13 bases at J; junction bases unmatched: 9.

The rearrangement links TRBV5-1 to TRBJ2-5; D unclear. V was shortened by 5 bases and J by 1 base, with 12 bases between the two germline ends. The CDR3 length is 14 residues. Germline V CDR1 and CDR2: SGHRS, YFSETQ. The CDR3 region is CASSLDDSQETQYF. The CDR3 DNA reads TGCGCCAGCAGTCTCGATGATAGCCAAGAGACCCAGTACTTC.

This chain connects TRBV7-2 to TRBJ2-7; 9 bases align to TRBD2. The germline gives CDR1 SGHTA, CDR2 FQGNSA. With V trimmed by 5 bases and J by 5 bases, 10 bases remained unmatched. This CDR3 is built from 15 residues. CDR3 nucleotides: TGTGCCAGCAGCACTCATAGCGGGGGTTATAACGAGCAGTACTTC. The encoded protein is CASSTHSGGYNEQYF.

This clone has only a few counts. The genes are TRBV27 and TRBJ1-1; the D is unclear. Trimming left V 0 bases short and J 1 base short, with 12 bases between. Germline loops: CDR1 MNHEY, CDR2 SMNVEV (reference sequence). The length of the CDR3 is 16 residues. CDR3 in DNA: TGTGCCAGCAGTTTATCTGGTCAGGCCCCGAACACTGAAGCTTTCTTT. This gives the protein CASSLSGQAPNTEAFF.

The sample holds a few counts of this clone. The chain links TRBV18 to TRBJ1-1, with TRBD1 identical over 7 bases. Trimming at V came to 2 bases and at J to 4 bases, leaving 1 base not matched to a gene. Germline assignment: CDR1 KGHSH and CDR2 LQKENI. The CDR3 has 13 amino acids. CDR3 sequence: CASSPRGRTEAFF. CDR3 DNA sequence: TGTGCCAGCTCACCAAGGGGGCGCACTGAAGCTTTCTTT.

The V call is TRBV6-4, the J call TRBJ2-1, with D perhaps matching TRBD2 (5 bases). V was shortened by 6 bases and J by 9 bases, with 18 bases between the two germline ends. This CDR3 has 14 amino acids. The V gene's germline CDR1 is MRHNA and CDR2 SNTAGT. CDR3 region: CASSPLSGSGEQFF. CDR3 DNA: TGTGCCAGCAGCCCCCTTTCGGGATCGGGTGAGCAGTTCTTC.

This sequence joins TRBV9 and TRBJ2-1; 11 bases fit TRBD2. Trimming cost V 0 bases and J 9 bases; bases outside gene matches: 8. CDR3 size: 16 residues. The V gene's germline CDR1 is SGDLS and CDR2 YYNGEE. The CDR3: CASSVGLAGGMGEQFF. For the CDR3, the DNA is TGTGCCAGCAGCGTAGGGCTAGCGGGAGGAATGGGTGAGCAGTTCTTC.

This clone was found once. The chain employs TRBV5-1 and TRBJ2-3; D is perhaps TRBD1 (6 bases). This CDR3 has 14 amino acids. Germline V gene lookup returns CDR1 SGHRS and CDR2 YFSETQ. The germline V and J ends were trimmed by 7 bases and 2 bases, with 14 bases remaining between them. CDR3 DNA: TGCGCCAGCCAAGACAGGCGGAACACAGATACGCAGTATTTT. Translation: CASQDRRNTDTQYF.

The V gene is TRBV7-9, the J gene TRBJ1-5, with TRBD1 identical over 7 bases. The CDR3 is made up of 14 amino acids. After removal of 5 bases from V and 3 bases from J, the junction contained 4 bases not matched to a gene. Germline V CDR1 and CDR2: SEHNR, FQNEAQ (reference sequence). The CDR3, as DNA: TGTGCCAGCAGCCTTGGACAGGTCAATCAGCCCCAGCATTTT. It translates to CASSLGQVNQPQHF.

The chain uses TRBV6-6 and TRBJ2-2; 8 bases are shared with TRBD1. Looked up from germline, CDR1 is MNHNY and CDR2 is SVGAGI (reference sequence). The CDR3 is 14 amino acids. V shed 10 bases and J 6 bases; nucleotides not matched to a gene: 10. In nucleotides, the CDR3 is TGTGCCACACTGACAGGGGACCTTTCCGGGGAGCTGTTTTTT. Encoded protein: CATLTGDLSGELFF.

This clone was observed a single time. The genes are TRBV5-1 and TRBJ2-7; 7 bases agree with TRBD2. This CDR3 has 14 amino acids. The V gene's germline CDR1 is SGHRS and CDR2 YFSETQ. V was pared by 4 bases and J by 1 base, with 5 bases of the junction left unmatched. The CDR3 DNA is TGCGCCAGCAGCCACGGCGGGGGTTCCTACGAGCAGTACTTC. This encodes CASSHGGGSYEQYF.

The genes are TRBV7-2 and TRBJ2-2; 7 bases are shared with TRBD2. Losses at the gene ends were 3 bases for V and 6 bases for J; bases not matched to a gene: 13. Germline CDR1 is SGHTA and CDR2 is FQGNSA. The CDR3 extends over 17 amino acids. The DNA for the CDR3 is TGTGCCAGCAGCTTCTCCGGTAGCGGGCACCCCCCCGGGGAGCTGTTTTTT. Its protein is CASSFSGSGHPPGELFF.

The rearrangement links TRBV29-1 to TRBJ2-1; a weak D match, TRBD1 (5 bases). CDR1 is SQVTM, CDR2 ANQGSEA, per germline. The CDR3 length is 12 residues. The CDR3, as DNA: TGCAAAGCAGGGCAGGCTTACAATGAGCAGTTCTTC. Encoded protein: CKAGQAYNEQFF.

This rearrangement joins TRBV30 to TRBJ1-6; TRBD1 aligns across 8 bases. The CDR3 has 13 amino acids. The ends lost 1 base at V and 9 bases at J; junction bases unmatched: 2. In germline, CDR1 is GTSNPN, CDR2 SVGIG (reference sequence). The CDR3, as DNA: TGTGCCTGGAGTGGTCAGGGGGCTTCACCCCTCCACTTT. Translated, it gives CAWSGQGASPLHF.

The CDR3 DNA is TGTGCCAGTGAGACAGGAGAAGGTGGCTACACCTTC. This sequence encodes CASETGEGGYTF. V and J are TRBV19 and TRBJ1-2, with D perhaps matching TRBD1 (6 bases). Germline V CDR1 and CDR2: LNHDA, SQIVND (reference sequence). This CDR3 has 12 residues. V shed 8 bases and J shed 7 bases, with 14 bases lying between them.